This record looks at one T cell receptor (beta chain) sequence and its context. Its antigen is undetermined. This sample is part of a study of cytomegalovirus exposure and HLA in healthy donors. Study-wide points: Researchers catalogued approximately 170 TCR beta chains as cytomegalovirus-associated.

V dropped 0 bases and J dropped 7; count of bases not matched to a gene: 14. Germline CDR1 LNHNV, CDR2 YYDKDF (reference sequence). CDR3 length: 18 residues. Assay: immunoSEQ multiplex PCR; the TCRdb copy retains only in-frame clones and omits some. The sample contains around 63,000 clones, around 89% of which appear only once. Sequencing was carried out using PBMCs. V and J are TRBV15 and TRBJ1-4, with 7 bases lining up with TRBD1. The sequence came from a woman aged 18-29 years in good health and CMV-seronegative. The DNA for the CDR3 is TGTGCCACCAGCAGAGACCGGGACAGTCTAGGGCTGAGTGAAAAACTGTTTTTT. It codes for CATSRDRDSLGLSEKLFF.